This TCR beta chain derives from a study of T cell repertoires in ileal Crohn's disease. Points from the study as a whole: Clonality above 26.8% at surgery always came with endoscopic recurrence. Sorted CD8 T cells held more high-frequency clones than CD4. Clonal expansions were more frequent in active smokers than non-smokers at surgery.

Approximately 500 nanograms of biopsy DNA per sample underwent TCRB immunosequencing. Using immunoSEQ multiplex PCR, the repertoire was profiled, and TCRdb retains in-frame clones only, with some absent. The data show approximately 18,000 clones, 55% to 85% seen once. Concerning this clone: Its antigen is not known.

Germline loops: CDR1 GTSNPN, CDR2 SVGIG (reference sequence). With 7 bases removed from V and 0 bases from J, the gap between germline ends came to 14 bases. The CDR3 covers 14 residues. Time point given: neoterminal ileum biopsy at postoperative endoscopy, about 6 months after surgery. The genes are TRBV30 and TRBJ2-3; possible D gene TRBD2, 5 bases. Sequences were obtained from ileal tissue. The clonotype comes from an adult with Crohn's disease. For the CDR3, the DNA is TGTGCCTCGAAACCAGCGGAGAGCACAGATACGCAGTATTTT. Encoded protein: CASKPAESTDTQYF.